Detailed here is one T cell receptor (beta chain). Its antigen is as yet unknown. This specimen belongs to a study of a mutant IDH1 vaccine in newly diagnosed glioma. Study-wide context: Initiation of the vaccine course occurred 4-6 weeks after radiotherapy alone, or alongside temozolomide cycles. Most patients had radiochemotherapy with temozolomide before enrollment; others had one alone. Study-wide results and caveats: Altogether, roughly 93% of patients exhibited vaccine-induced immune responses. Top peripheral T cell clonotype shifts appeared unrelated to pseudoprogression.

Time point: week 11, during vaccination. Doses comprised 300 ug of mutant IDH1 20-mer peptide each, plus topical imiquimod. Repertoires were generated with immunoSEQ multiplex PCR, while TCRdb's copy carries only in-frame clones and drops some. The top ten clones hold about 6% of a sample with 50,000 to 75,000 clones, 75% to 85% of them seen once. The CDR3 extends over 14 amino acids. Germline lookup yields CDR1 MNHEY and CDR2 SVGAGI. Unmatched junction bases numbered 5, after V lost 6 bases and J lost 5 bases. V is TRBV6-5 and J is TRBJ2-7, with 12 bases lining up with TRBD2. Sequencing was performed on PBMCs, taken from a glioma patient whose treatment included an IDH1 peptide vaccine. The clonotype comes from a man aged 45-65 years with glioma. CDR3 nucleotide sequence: TGTGCCAGCAGGCTAGCGGGGGGGATTAACGAGCAGTACTTC. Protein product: CASRLAGGINEQYF.